This T cell receptor (beta chain) was recovered during a study of cytomegalovirus exposure and HLA in healthy donors. Study results and caveats: A later analysis found common viral pathogens apparently linked to several of the most significant clusters. It was only CMV serostatus that was available as immune exposure information. As a later analysis showed, a missense DCLRE1C variant was linked to trimming of TCR beta V- and J-genes. Across HLA loci, a later analysis found differing TCR association rates, with DRB1 most and HLA-C fewest.

To note about this clone: What it binds is unknown.

Use of 60 Vbeta and 13 Jbeta primers characterized the PCR. The repertoire was sequenced with immunoSEQ multiplex PCR; TCRdb's copy has only in-frame clones and lacks some. This sample has approximately 140,000 clones, with about 73% found just once. V was cut by 1 base and J by 0 bases, with 7 bases left in between. Germline assignment: CDR1 GTSNPN and CDR2 SVGIG (reference sequence). The CDR3 is 14 residues long. The chain employs TRBV30 and TRBJ1-5, with D possibly being TRBD1 (6 bases). This receptor was identified in a man aged 40-50 years in good health and CMV-seropositive. Sequencing was performed on PBMCs. The CDR3 bases are TGTGCCTGGAGTGGGACAGTTAGCAATCAGCCCCAGCATTTT. Translating gives CAWSGTVSNQPQHF.